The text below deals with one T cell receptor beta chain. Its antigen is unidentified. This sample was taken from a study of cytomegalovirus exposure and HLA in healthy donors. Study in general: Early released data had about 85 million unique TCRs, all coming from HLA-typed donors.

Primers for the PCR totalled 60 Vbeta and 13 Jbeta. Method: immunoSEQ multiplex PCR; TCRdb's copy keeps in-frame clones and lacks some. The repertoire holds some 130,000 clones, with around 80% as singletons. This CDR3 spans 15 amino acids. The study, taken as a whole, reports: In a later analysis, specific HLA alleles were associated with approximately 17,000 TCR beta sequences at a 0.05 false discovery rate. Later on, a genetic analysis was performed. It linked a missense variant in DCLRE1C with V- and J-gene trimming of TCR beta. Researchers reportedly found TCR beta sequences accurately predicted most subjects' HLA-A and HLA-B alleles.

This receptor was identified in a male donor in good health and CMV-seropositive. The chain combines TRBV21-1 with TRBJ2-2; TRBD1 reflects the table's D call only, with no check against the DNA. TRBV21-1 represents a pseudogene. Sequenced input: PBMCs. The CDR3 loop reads CASSKSRQGTGELFF. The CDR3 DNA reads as TGTGCCAGCAGCAAGTCACGACAGGGTACCGGGGAGCTGTTTTTT.